Each of the 4 T cell receptor beta chains below was sequenced from the same sample in a study of blood T cells in healthy people across ages. Sample-barcoded 5' priming and a J-beta primer mix drove a second PCR of about 6 to 11 cycles. One entry per CDR3 protein results from TCRdb running MiXCR on the 5' RACE reads. The sample includes 1.5 million to 1.8 million distinct CDR3 sequences, approximately 39% of them seen just once. Sequencing used blood. The receptors shown here come from a woman under 30 in good health.

V usage is TRBV4-3 and J usage is TRBJ1-4; unclear D gene. In germline, CDR1 is LGHNA, CDR2 YSLEER. Trimming took off 0 bases at V and 7 bases at J, with 9 bases between the two ends. This CDR3 has 14 residues. This chain's CDR3 is CASSQDSRAEKLFF. CDR3 bases: TGCGCCAGCAGCCAAGATAGCCGTGCTGAAAAACTGTTTTTT.

This clonotype was detected a few times. V usage is TRBV7-2 and J usage is TRBJ1-5; perhaps TRBD1 as D (6 bases). The length of the CDR3 is 18 residues. Trimming left V 3 bases short and J 0 bases short, with 18 bases between. Germline CDR1 reads SGHTA; CDR2 reads FQGNSA. CDR3 amino acids: CASSFTSGAPSSNQPQHF. DNA for the CDR3: TGTGCCAGCAGCTTCACCTCAGGGGCCCCCAGTAGCAATCAGCCCCAGCATTTT. Combining the CDR3 with reference TRBV7-2 and TRBJ1-5 gives the whole variable domain GAGVSQSPSNKVTEKGKDVELRCDPISGHTALYWYRQSLGQGLEFLIYFQGNSAPDKSGLPSDRFSAERTGGSVSTLTIQRTQQEDSAVYLCASSFTSGAPSSNQPQHFGDGTRLSIL.

V is TRBV4-3 and J is TRBJ2-3; the match to TRBD2 covers 9 bases. J gave up 1 base and V 0 bases, and 5 bases lay outside the gene matches. Per germline, CDR1 LGHNA and CDR2 YSLEER. The CDR3 is 17 amino acids. The DNA of the CDR3 is TGCGCCAGCAGCCAAGAGGGTTTAGCGGGAGGCACAGATACGCAGTATTTT. It is translated as CASSQEGLAGGTDTQYF.

The chain uses TRBV30 and TRBJ1-2; unclear D gene. Trimming removed 0 bases at V and 4 bases at J, with 6 bases between. The V gene's germline CDR1 is GTSNPN and CDR2 SVGIG (reference sequence). The length of the CDR3 is 12 residues. The CDR3 DNA reads TGTGCCTGGAGTGTACTGACCTATGGCTACACCTTC. The encoded protein is CAWSVLTYGYTF. The complete variable domain, with remaining parts taken from reference TRBV30 and TRBJ1-2, reads SQTIHQWPATLVQPVGSPLSLECTVEGTSNPNLYWYRQAAGRGLQLLFYSVGIGQISSEVPQNLSASRPQDRQFILSSKKLLLSDSGFYLCAWSVLTYGYTFGSGTRLTVV.